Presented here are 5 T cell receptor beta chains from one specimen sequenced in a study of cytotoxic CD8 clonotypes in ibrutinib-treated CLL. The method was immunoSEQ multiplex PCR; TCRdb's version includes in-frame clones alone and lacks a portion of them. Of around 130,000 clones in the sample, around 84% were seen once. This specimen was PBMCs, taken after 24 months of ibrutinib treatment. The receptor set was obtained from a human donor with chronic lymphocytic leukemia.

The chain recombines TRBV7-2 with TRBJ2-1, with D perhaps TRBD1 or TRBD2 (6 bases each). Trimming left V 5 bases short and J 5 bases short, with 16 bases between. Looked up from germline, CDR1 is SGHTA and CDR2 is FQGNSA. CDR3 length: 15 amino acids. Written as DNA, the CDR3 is TGTGCCAGCAGCCGGGGGCCAGGTTGGGACAATGAGCAGTTCTTC. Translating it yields CASSRGPGWDNEQFF. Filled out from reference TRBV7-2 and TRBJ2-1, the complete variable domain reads GAGVSQSPSNKVTEKGKDVELRCDPISGHTALYWYRQSLGQGLEFLIYFQGNSAPDKSGLPSDRFSAERTGGSVSTLTIQRTQQEDSAVYLCASSRGPGWDNEQFFGPGTRLTVL.

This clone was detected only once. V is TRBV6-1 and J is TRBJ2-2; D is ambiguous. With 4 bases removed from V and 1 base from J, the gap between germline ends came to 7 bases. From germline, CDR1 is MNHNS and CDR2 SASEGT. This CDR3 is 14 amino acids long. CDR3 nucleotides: TGTGCCAGCAGTGTGTTGGGGAACACCGGGGAGCTGTTTTTT. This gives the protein CASSVLGNTGELFF.

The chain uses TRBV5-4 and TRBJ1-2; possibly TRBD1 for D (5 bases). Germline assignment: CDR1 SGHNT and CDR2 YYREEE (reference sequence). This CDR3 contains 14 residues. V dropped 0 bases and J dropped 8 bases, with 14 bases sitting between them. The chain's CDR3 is CASSLVPASGGYTF. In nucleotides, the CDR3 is TGTGCCAGCAGCTTGGTCCCTGCCTCAGGGGGCTACACCTTC.

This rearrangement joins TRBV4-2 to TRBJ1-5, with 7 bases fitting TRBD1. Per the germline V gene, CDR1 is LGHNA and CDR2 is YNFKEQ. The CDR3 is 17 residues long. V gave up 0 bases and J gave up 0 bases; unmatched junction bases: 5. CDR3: CASSQERAGGSNQPQHF. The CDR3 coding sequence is TGTGCCAGCAGCCAAGAAAGGGCAGGGGGTAGCAATCAGCCCCAGCATTTT.

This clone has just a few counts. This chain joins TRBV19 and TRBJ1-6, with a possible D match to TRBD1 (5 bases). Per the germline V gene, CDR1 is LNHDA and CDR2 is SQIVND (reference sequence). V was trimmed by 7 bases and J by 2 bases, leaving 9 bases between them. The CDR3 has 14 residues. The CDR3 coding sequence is TGTGCCAGTACTGCAGGGACCTATAATTCACCCCTCCACTTT. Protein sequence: CASTAGTYNSPLHF.